The present T cell receptor (beta chain) was sequenced within a study of control samples from healthy donors and cancer patients. Using immunoSEQ multiplex PCR, the repertoire was profiled, and TCRdb retains in-frame clones only, with some absent. The sample consists of about 120,000 clones, 88% of them appearing once. The CDR3 runs to 13 residues. Trimming pared 0 bases from V and 3 bases from J, leaving 3 bases between. The germline V gene has CDR1 SGHRS and CDR2 YFSETQ. Input material: blood. This TCR was sampled from a woman in her 70s in good health. The J gene is TRBJ2-2, the V gene TRBV5-1; D is undetermined. The CDR3 DNA follows: TGCGCCAGCAGCTTGGGGGACACCGGGGAGCTGTTTTTT. Encoded protein: CASSLGDTGELFF. Drawing the rest from reference TRBV5-1 and TRBJ2-2, the complete variable domain is KAGVTQTPRYLIKTRGQQVTLSCSPISGHRSVSWYQQTPGQGLQFLFEYFSETQRNKGNFPGRFSGRQFSNSRSEMNVSTLELGDSALYLCASSLGDTGELFFGEGSRLTVL.